The 19 T cell receptor beta chains presented below share a single source sample, sequenced in a study of blood T cell repertoires in COVID-19. Profiling relied on immunoSEQ multiplex PCR, and the TCRdb table lists in-frame clones only, not all of them. The table records over 45,000 clones, about 87% of them present only once. The sequenced sample was peripheral blood. These receptors all stem from a man between 35 and 55 years old with COVID-19, enrolled during active disease.

The chain links TRBV7-8 to TRBJ1-1, with D unclear. This CDR3 has 15 residues. Trimming removed 3 bases at V and 2 bases at J, with 13 bases between. Germline loops: CDR1 SGHVS, CDR2 FQNEAQ. The CDR3 sequence is CASSFGSASNTEAFF. The CDR3 coding sequence is TGTGCCAGCAGCTTCGGGTCAGCGAGCAACACTGAAGCTTTCTTT.

The chain combines TRBV2 with TRBJ1-4, with a tentative D call TRBD1 (6 bases). The length of the CDR3 is 14 residues. Germline values: CDR1 SNHLY, CDR2 FYNNEI. Trimming left V 8 bases short and J 0 bases short, with 10 bases between. CDR3 loop: CASEGGATNEKLFF. In DNA, the CDR3 is TGTGCCAGCGAAGGGGGGGCAACTAATGAAAAACTGTTTTTT.

This rearrangement joins TRBV5-1 to TRBJ2-1; TRBD2 agrees at 9 bases. The CDR3 sequence is 15 residues long. J lost 5 bases, V lost 7 bases, and 10 bases had no gene match. CDR1 and CDR2 from the germline V gene are SGHRS and YFSETQ. CDR3 protein: CASSLGGLADNEQFF. The CDR3 DNA reads TGCGCCAGCTCCCTAGGGGGACTAGCCGACAATGAGCAGTTCTTC.

The chain joins TRBV15 to TRBJ2-7; D is perhaps TRBD2 (6 bases). Trimming left V 4 bases short and J 4 bases short, with 17 bases between. The CDR3 consists of 15 residues. Germline CDR1 LNHNV, CDR2 YYDKDF (reference sequence). In DNA form, the CDR3 reads TGTGCCACCAGCATGGGGGGATGGTCCCGTTACGAGCAGTACTTC. Amino acid sequence: CATSMGGWSRYEQYF. Drawing the rest from reference TRBV15 and TRBJ2-7, the complete variable domain is DAMVIQNPRYQVTQFGKPVTLSCSQTLNHNVMYWYQQKSSQAPKLLFHYYDKDFNNEADTPDNFQSRRPNTSFCFLDIRSPGLGDTAMYLCATSMGGWSRYEQYFGPGTRLTVT.

In its sample, this clone was seen once. The gene calls are TRBV28 and TRBJ2-3, with 9 bases lining up with TRBD1. With 5 bases clipped from V and 4 bases from J, the junction kept 10 bases outside the gene matches. This CDR3 is 16 amino acids long. Germline CDR1 MDHEN, CDR2 SYDVKM. CDR3 loop: CASSGSGQGISDTQYF. DNA for the CDR3: TGTGCCAGCAGTGGATCTGGACAGGGGATATCAGATACGCAGTATTTT.

The CDR3 DNA follows: TGTGCCAGCAGTTCTGAGGGGGCTGGTAACTATGGCTACACCTTC. Amino acid sequence: CASSSEGAGNYGYTF. V is TRBV6-5 and J is TRBJ1-2; 7 bases map to TRBD1. The V gene's germline CDR1 is MNHEY and CDR2 SVGAGI. With 4 bases clipped from V and 1 base from J, the junction kept 6 bases outside the gene matches. CDR3 size: 15 residues.

V gene TRBV4-1 combines with J gene TRBJ2-3; 7 nucleotides agree with TRBD1. CDR3 length: 16 residues. J gave up 0 bases and V 6 bases, and 9 bases lay outside the gene matches. Germline V gives CDR1 MGHRA, CDR2 YSYEKL. The CDR3 is CASREGGRVSTDTQYF. For the CDR3, the DNA is TGCGCCAGCAGGGAAGGGGGCCGCGTTAGCACAGATACGCAGTATTTT.

This chain uses TRBV11-3 with TRBJ2-1; 8 bases are shared with TRBD1. V shed 5 bases and J 8 bases; nucleotides not matched to a gene: 14. Germline V gives CDR1 SGHNT, CDR2 YENEEA. This CDR3 is built from 16 residues. The CDR3 spells CASSTGQALTLDEQFF. The CDR3 DNA is TGTGCCAGCAGCACGGGACAGGCTTTAACTTTAGATGAGCAGTTCTTC.

This chain uses TRBV18 with TRBJ1-5, with TRBD1 matching over 8 bases. The CDR3 extends over 12 amino acids. The junction had 6 bases not matched to a gene; V was cut back by 6 bases and J by 11 bases. The germline V gene has CDR1 KGHSH and CDR2 LQKENI. CDR3 amino acids: CASSATGGAQHF. CDR3 DNA: TGTGCCAGCTCGGCCACAGGGGGAGCCCAGCATTTT.

This chain uses TRBV6-4 with TRBJ2-2; 8 bases agree with TRBD1. The ends lost 3 bases at V and 5 bases at J; junction bases unmatched: 5. This CDR3 is 15 amino acids long. The germline V gene encodes CDR1 MRHNA and CDR2 SNTAGT. The CDR3 spells CASSDATGATGELFF. The CDR3 DNA sequence: TGTGCCAGCAGTGATGCGACAGGGGCTACCGGGGAGCTGTTTTTT.

The chain carries TRBV3-1 (or the pseudogene TRBV3-2) and TRBJ2-1; no definite D call. This CDR3 contains 14 residues. The V end was cut by 4 bases, the J end by 8 bases, with 15 bases between. Germline V gives CDR1 LGHDT, CDR2 YNNKEL (reference sequence). The CDR3 DNA sequence: TGTGCCAGCAGCCCAGGTAAACTTTCTGATGAGCAGTTCTTC. This sequence encodes CASSPGKLSDEQFF.

This chain uses TRBV2 with TRBJ2-3; possibly TRBD2 for D (7 bases). CDR3 size: 15 residues. Germline CDR1 and CDR2: SNHLY and FYNNEI. V lost 6 bases and J 0 bases, leaving 13 bases between the germline ends. Here the CDR3 DNA reads TGTGCCAGCAGGGGGGGGACACAGAGCACAGATACGCAGTATTTT. This translates into CASRGGTQSTDTQYF.

Only one count was recorded for this clone. The CDR3 nucleotides read TGTGCCAGCAGCGTAGCCGGGACAGGCCTCACCGGGGAGCTGTTTTTT. Its protein product is CASSVAGTGLTGELFF. This chain joins TRBV9 and TRBJ2-2; 8 bases line up with TRBD1. Germline CDR1 SGDLS, CDR2 YYNGEE. The CDR3 has 16 residues. The V and J ends lost 0 bases and 4 bases, in that order; junction bases with no gene match: 5. Drawing the rest from reference TRBV9 and TRBJ2-2, the complete variable domain is DSGVTQTPKHLITATGQRVTLRCSPRSGDLSVYWYQQSLDQGLQFLIQYYNGEERAKGNILERFSAQQFPDLHSELNLSSLELGDSALYFCASSVAGTGLTGELFFGEGSRLTVL.

This clone was seen more than once but under ten times. The chain recombines TRBV29-1 with TRBJ2-2; a weak D match, TRBD1 (5 bases). The CDR3 covers 12 residues. The V gene's germline CDR1 is SQVTM and CDR2 ANQGSEA. Trimming pared 5 bases from V and 2 bases from J, leaving 6 bases between. The CDR3 sequence is CSVRGNTGELFF. The CDR3 DNA reads TGCAGCGTTAGGGGCAACACCGGGGAGCTGTTTTTT.

This clone was seen only once. An end of the junction differs from the germline gene, which may be a read error. V is TRBV7-7 and J is TRBJ2-3; 8 bases line up with TRBD2. This CDR3 has 15 amino acids. Germline values: CDR1 SSHAT, CDR2 FNYEAQ (reference sequence). CDR3 protein: CASSFRGGSTDTQYF. The DNA for the CDR3 is TGTGCTAGCAGCTTTCGGGGGGGAAGCACAGATACGCAGTATTTT.

The chain links TRBV19 to TRBJ2-7; TRBD2 matches 8 bases. Per the germline V gene, CDR1 is LNHDA and CDR2 is SQIVND (reference sequence). J lost 2 bases, V lost 3 bases, and 6 bases had no gene match. The CDR3 totals 15 residues. CDR3 amino acids: CASSIKTSGPYEQYF. Written as DNA, the CDR3 is TGTGCCAGTAGTATCAAAACTAGCGGACCCTACGAGCAGTACTTC.

V usage is TRBV7-9 and J usage is TRBJ2-5, with TRBD1 identical over 12 bases. This CDR3 spans 16 amino acids. V lost 1 base, J lost 7 bases, and 7 bases stayed unmatched. From germline, CDR1 is SEHNR and CDR2 FQNEAQ (reference sequence). CDR3 region: CASSLEGQGAAGTQYF. CDR3 nucleotides: TGTGCCAGCAGCTTAGAGGGACAGGGGGCTGCCGGGACCCAGTACTTC.

V usage is TRBV30 and J usage is TRBJ1-1, with D uncertain. CDR1 GTSNPN and CDR2 SVGIG come from the germline V gene (reference sequence). The CDR3 covers 12 residues. The ends were cut back, 0 bases at V and 7 bases at J, with 9 bases in the middle. CDR3 in DNA: TGTGCCTGGAGTGTAGAACAGCTTGAAGCTTTCTTT. Translation: CAWSVEQLEAFF.

This clone showed up just once. The V and J genes are TRBV11-2 and TRBJ2-1; D ambiguous. The V gene's germline CDR1 is SGHAT and CDR2 FQNNGV. The CDR3 is 13 amino acids. V was clipped by 4 bases and J by 4 bases, with 8 bases between them. CDR3: CASSSRNYNEQFF. The CDR3, as DNA: TGTGCCAGCAGCTCCCGTAATTACAATGAGCAGTTCTTC.